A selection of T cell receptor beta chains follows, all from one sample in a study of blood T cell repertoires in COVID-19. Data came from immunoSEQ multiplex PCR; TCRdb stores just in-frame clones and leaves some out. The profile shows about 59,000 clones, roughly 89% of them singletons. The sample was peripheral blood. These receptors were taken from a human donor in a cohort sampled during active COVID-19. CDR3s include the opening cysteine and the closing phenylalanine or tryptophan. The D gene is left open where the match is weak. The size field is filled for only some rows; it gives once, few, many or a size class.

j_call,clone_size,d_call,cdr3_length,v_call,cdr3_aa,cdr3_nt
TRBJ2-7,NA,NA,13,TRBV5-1,CASSRDSAYEQYF,TGCGCCAGCAGCCGTGACTCAGCTTATGAGCAGTACTTC
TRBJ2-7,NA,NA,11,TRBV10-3,CAIGALPGQYF,TGTGCCATCGGGGCCCTACCGGGGCAGTACTTC
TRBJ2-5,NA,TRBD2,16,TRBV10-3,CAISESGLAALSAQYF,TGTGCCATCAGCGAGTCAGGACTAGCGGCTTTGTCGGCCCAGTACTTC
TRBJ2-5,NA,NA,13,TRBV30,CAWSVGSKETQYF,TGTGCCTGGAGTGTGGGCAGCAAAGAGACCCAGTACTTC
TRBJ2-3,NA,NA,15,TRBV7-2,CASSLPLSSTDTQYF,TGTGCCAGCAGCTTACCCCTCTCTAGCACAGATACGCAGTATTTT
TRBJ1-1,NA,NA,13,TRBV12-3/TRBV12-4,CASSWGGGTEAFF,TGTGCCAGCAGCTGGGGGGGTGGCACTGAAGCTTTCTTT
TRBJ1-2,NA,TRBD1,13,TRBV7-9,CASSETGYYGYTF,TGTGCCAGCAGCGAGACAGGGTACTATGGCTACACCTTC
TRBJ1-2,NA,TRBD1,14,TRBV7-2,CASSLSPGGRGYTF,TGTGCCAGCAGCTTATCGCCAGGGGGTCGTGGCTACACCTTC
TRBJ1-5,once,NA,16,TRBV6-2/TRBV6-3,CASSYSQARGNQPQHF,TGTGCCAGCAGTTACTCGCAAGCGCGGGGCAATCAGCCCCAGCATTTT
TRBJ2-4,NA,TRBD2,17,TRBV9,CASSPTIGAGDKNIQYF,TGTGCCAGCAGCCCAACGATAGGAGCGGGGGACAAAAACATTCAGTACTTC
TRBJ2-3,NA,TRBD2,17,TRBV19,CASSPPGSGSGTDTQYF,TGTGCCAGTAGCCCACCCGGGAGCGGGAGCGGCACAGATACGCAGTATTTT
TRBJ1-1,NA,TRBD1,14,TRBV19,CASTPLRGPAEAFF,TGTGCCAGTACCCCCTTGAGGGGGCCAGCTGAAGCTTTCTTT
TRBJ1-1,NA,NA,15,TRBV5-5,CASSLVLADGTEAFF,TGTGCCAGCAGCTTGGTCTTGGCGGATGGCACTGAAGCTTTCTTT
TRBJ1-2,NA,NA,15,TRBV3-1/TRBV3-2,CASSHPGLSGGGYTF,TGTGCCAGCAGCCACCCCGGGTTATCCGGAGGTGGCTACACCTTC
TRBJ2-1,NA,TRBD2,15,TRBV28,CASSLVGGRFDEQFF,TGTGCCAGCAGTTTAGTCGGCGGGAGGTTCGATGAGCAGTTCTTC
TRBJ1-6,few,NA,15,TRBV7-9,CASSSWTAGGSPLHF,TGTGCCAGCAGCTCCTGGACAGCCGGCGGTTCACCCCTCCACTTT
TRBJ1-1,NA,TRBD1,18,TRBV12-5,CASGLALGDSLRGTEAFF,TGTGCTAGTGGTTTGGCCCTGGGGGACAGCCTAAGGGGCACTGAAGCTTTCTTT
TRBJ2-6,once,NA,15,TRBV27,CASRITDSGANVLTF,TGTGCCAGCAGGATTACAGACTCTGGGGCCAACGTCCTGACTTTC
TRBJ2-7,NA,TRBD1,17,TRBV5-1,CASSLGSGGTGAYEQYF,TGCGCCAGCAGCTTGGGATCCGGTGGGACAGGGGCCTACGAGCAGTACTTC
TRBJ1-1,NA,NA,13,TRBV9,CASSVVQGPEAFF,TGTGCCAGCAGCGTAGTACAGGGCCCTGAAGCTTTCTTT
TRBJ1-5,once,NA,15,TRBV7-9,CASSPLGRERQPQHF,TGTGCCAGCAGCCCCTTAGGGAGGGAACGTCAGCCCCAGCATTTT
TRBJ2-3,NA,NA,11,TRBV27,CASSSSDTQYF,TGTGCCAGCAGCTCGTCAGATACGCAGTATTTT
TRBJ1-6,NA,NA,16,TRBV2,CASGEASPDSNSPLHF,TGTGCCAGCGGGGAAGCTAGTCCGGACAGTAATTCACCCCTCCACTTT
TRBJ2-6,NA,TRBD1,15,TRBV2,CASRDRGTGANVLTF,TGTGCCAGCAGGGACAGGGGTACTGGGGCCAACGTCCTGACTTTC
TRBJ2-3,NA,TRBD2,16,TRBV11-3,CASSLGIAGGLDTQYF,TGTGCCAGCAGCTTGGGAATAGCGGGAGGCCTAGATACGCAGTATTTT
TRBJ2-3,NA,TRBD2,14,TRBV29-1,CSGKRGGSTDTQYF,TGCAGCGGAAAGCGGGGGGGAAGCACAGATACGCAGTATTTT
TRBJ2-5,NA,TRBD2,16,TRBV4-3,CASSQDRASGKETQYF,TGCGCCAGCAGCCAAGATCGGGCTAGCGGTAAAGAGACCCAGTACTTC
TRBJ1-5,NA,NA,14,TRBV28,CASQLGSRNQPQHF,TGTGCCTCGCAATTGGGCAGCCGCAATCAGCCCCAGCATTTT
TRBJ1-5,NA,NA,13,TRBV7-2,CASSLYWEEPQHF,TGTGCCAGCAGCTTGTATTGGGAGGAGCCCCAGCATTTT
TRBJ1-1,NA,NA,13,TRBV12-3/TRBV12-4,CASSFGALAEAFF,TGTGCCAGCAGTTTTGGGGCGCTCGCTGAAGCTTTCTTT
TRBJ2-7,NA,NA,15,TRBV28,CASRSSDARGYEQYF,TGTGCCAGTCGATCTAGCGACGCGAGGGGCTACGAGCAGTACTTC
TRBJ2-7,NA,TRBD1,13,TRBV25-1,CASRPGGPGEQYF,TGTGCCAGCAGGCCAGGGGGCCCTGGTGAGCAGTACTTC
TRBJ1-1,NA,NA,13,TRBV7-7,CASSFTRNTEAFF,TGTGCTAGCAGCTTCACACGGAACACTGAAGCTTTCTTT
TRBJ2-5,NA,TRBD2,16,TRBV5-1,CASSFSKAGGQETQYF,TGCGCCAGCAGCTTTTCAAAAGCGGGGGGCCAAGAGACCCAGTACTTC
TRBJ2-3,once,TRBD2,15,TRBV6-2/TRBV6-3,CASSYWLAGADTQYF,TGTGCCAGCAGTTACTGGCTAGCGGGAGCAGATACGCAGTATTTT
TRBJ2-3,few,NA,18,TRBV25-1,CASSEYRGGAGGTDTQYF,TGTGCCAGCAGTGAATATAGAGGAGGGGCAGGGGGTACAGATACGCAGTATTTT
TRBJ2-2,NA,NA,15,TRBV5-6,CASSLMAANTGELFF,TGTGCCAGCAGCTTGATGGCAGCGAACACCGGGGAGCTGTTTTTT
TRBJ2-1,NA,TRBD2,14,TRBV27,CASSFLAGHNEQFF,TGTGCCAGCAGTTTTTTAGCGGGACATAATGAGCAGTTCTTC